A single sample is the source of the 14 T cell receptor beta chains below, sequenced in a study of preoperative IRX-2 immunotherapy in early breast cancer. TCRdb's copy holds only in-frame clones and misses some; the assay was immunoSEQ multiplex PCR. The data hold around 13,000 clones, with roughly 93% observed a single time. Stated treatment: preoperative locoregional IRX-2 cytokine immunotherapy. The sample was gathered from a patient treated with IRX-2 immunotherapy. The receptors shown here come from a human donor with breast cancer.

The CDR3 DNA reads as TGTGCCAGCAGCTTAGGAATACGAAGCGCCGAGTATACAGATACGCAGTATTTT. As protein: CASSLGIRSAEYTDTQYF. The chain couples TRBV11-3 to TRBJ2-3; D unclear. Trimming pared 1 base from V and 3 bases from J, leaving 20 bases between. This CDR3 spans 18 amino acids. In germline, CDR1 is SGHNT, CDR2 YENEEA.

The table lists this clone with a count of one. This rearrangement joins TRBV11-2 to TRBJ1-2; 9 bases map to TRBD1. Trimming removed 5 bases from V and 2 bases from J; junction bases left unmatched: 15. CDR1 is SGHAT and CDR2 is FQNNGV in the germline V gene. This CDR3 contains 18 residues. The CDR3 DNA follows: TGTGCCAGCAGCATATATCCGGGACAGGGTGTCTCCAACTATGGCTACACCTTC. It encodes CASSIYPGQGVSNYGYTF.

The chain joins TRBV7-2 to TRBJ2-5, with 14 positions matching TRBD2. The CDR3 contains 16 residues. Germline lookup yields CDR1 SGHTA and CDR2 FQGNSA. Trimming removed 4 bases from V and 5 bases from J; junction bases left unmatched: 6. CDR3: CASSSTSGGAGETQYF. In DNA, the CDR3 is TGTGCCAGCAGCTCGACTAGCGGGGGGGCGGGGGAGACCCAGTACTTC. The whole variable domain, filled in from reference TRBV7-2 and TRBJ2-5, reads GAGVSQSPSNKVTEKGKDVELRCDPISGHTALYWYRQSLGQGLEFLIYFQGNSAPDKSGLPSDRFSAERTGGSVSTLTIQRTQQEDSAVYLCASSSTSGGAGETQYFGPGTRLLVL.

This chain joins TRBV4-2 and TRBJ1-4; 7 bases line up with TRBD1. The CDR3 runs 15 residues. The germline V gene has CDR1 LGHNA and CDR2 YNFKEQ. V shed 2 bases and J 4 bases; nucleotides not matched to a gene: 4. CDR3 in amino acids: CASSQRQGGNEKLFF. The CDR3 DNA follows: TGTGCCAGCAGCCAAAGACAGGGCGGTAATGAAAAACTGTTTTTT.

V and J are TRBV10-3 and TRBJ1-2, with 7 bases matching TRBD1. The CDR3 consists of 14 residues. Unmatched junction bases numbered 9, after V lost 6 bases and J lost 5 bases. Germline lookup yields CDR1 ENHRY and CDR2 SYGVKD. The DNA of the CDR3 is TGTGCCATCAGGGGGGACAGAAAGGGGTATGGCTACACCTTC. Residues: CAIRGDRKGYGYTF.

This chain links TRBV9 with TRBJ1-2, with a weak D call TRBD1 (6 bases). Germline-derived CDR1 and CDR2 are SGDLS and YYNGEE. The CDR3 is 19 residues long. Trimming shortened V by 1 base and J by 4 bases, and 26 bases separated the two germline ends. The CDR3 spells CASSVTQEALIDRLYGYTF. The CDR3 DNA is TGTGCCAGCAGCGTAACCCAGGAGGCCCTAATCGACAGGCTCTATGGCTACACCTTC. Variable domain in full (rest from reference TRBV9 and TRBJ1-2): DSGVTQTPKHLITATGQRVTLRCSPRSGDLSVYWYQQSLDQGLQFLIQYYNGEERAKGNILERFSAQQFPDLHSELNLSSLELGDSALYFCASSVTQEALIDRLYGYTFGSGTRLTVV.

The CDR3 bases are TGTGCCAGCAGTCTACAGTTATCTCTAGGCACTGAAGCTTTCTTT. Translation: CASSLQLSLGTEAFF. V is TRBV2 and J is TRBJ1-1; D gene ambiguous. There are 15 residues in the CDR3. Deletions cut 5 bases from V and 4 bases from J, with 17 bases between. Germline assignment: CDR1 SNHLY and CDR2 FYNNEI.

The rearrangement links TRBV2 to TRBJ1-3; D call uncertain. From germline, CDR1 is SNHLY and CDR2 FYNNEI. The CDR3 is 14 residues long. Trimming took 3 bases from V and 4 from J, leaving 10 bases between them. The CDR3 DNA is TGTGCCAGCAGTGAGGGTGGGAAAGGAAACACCATATATTTT. This translates into CASSEGGKGNTIYF.

V gene TRBV7-2 combines with J gene TRBJ2-1, with D maybe TRBD2 (5 bases). Germline V CDR1 and CDR2: SGHTA, FQGNSA. Trimming took off 5 bases at V and 2 bases at J, with 10 bases between the two ends. The CDR3 totals 14 residues. CDR3 nucleotides: TGTGCCAGCAGCCCCGGGGTCGCCTACAATGAGCAGTTCTTC. Translation: CASSPGVAYNEQFF.

This clone was seen a few times. The J gene is TRBJ2-7, the V gene TRBV15, with TRBD2 matching 7 bases. The CDR3 has 15 residues. V lost 0 bases and J lost 0; bases outside the gene matches: 2. Germline assignment: CDR1 LNHNV and CDR2 YYDKDF (reference sequence). CDR3 bases: TGTGCCACCAGCAGAGAGGCGGGGGACTCCTACGAGCAGTACTTC. Translation gives CATSREAGDSYEQYF.

This chain joins TRBV5-8 and TRBJ2-7; D is ambiguous. This CDR3 contains 14 residues. Trimming cost V 1 base and J 2 bases, with 10 bases left between them. CDR1 and CDR2 from the germline V gene are SGHTS and YDEGEE. The CDR3 DNA reads as TGTGCCAGCAGCTTGCAGTTTCCCCCCTACGAGCAGTACGTC. As protein: CASSLQFPPYEQYV.

The V call is TRBV19, the J call TRBJ2-4; D gene ambiguous. Germline V gene lookup returns CDR1 LNHDA and CDR2 SQIVND (reference sequence). The CDR3 covers 13 residues. Trimming cost V 4 bases and J 2 bases, with 6 bases left between them. CDR3 nucleotides: TGTGCCAGTAGTACGGGCTCCAAAAACATTCAGTACTTC. Translated, it gives CASSTGSKNIQYF.

V gene TRBV19 combines with J gene TRBJ1-4; the D is unclear. The CDR3 spans 16 residues. The V gene lost 6 bases and the J gene lost 1 base, with 15 bases spanning the gap. Germline assignment: CDR1 LNHDA and CDR2 SQIVND (reference sequence). The CDR3 region has the DNA TGTGCCAGTAGCCCCGACACACTCCTAACTAATGAAAAACTGTTTTTT. This gives the protein CASSPDTLLTNEKLFF.

The genes are TRBV9 and TRBJ2-3; 8 bases line up with TRBD1. The CDR3 runs to 15 residues. V gave up 4 bases and J gave up 6 bases; unmatched junction bases: 10. Germline loops: CDR1 SGDLS, CDR2 YYNGEE. The CDR3, as DNA: TGTGCCAGCAGCCCCCAACGGACAGGGTTGGATACGCAGTATTTT. Translating it yields CASSPQRTGLDTQYF.